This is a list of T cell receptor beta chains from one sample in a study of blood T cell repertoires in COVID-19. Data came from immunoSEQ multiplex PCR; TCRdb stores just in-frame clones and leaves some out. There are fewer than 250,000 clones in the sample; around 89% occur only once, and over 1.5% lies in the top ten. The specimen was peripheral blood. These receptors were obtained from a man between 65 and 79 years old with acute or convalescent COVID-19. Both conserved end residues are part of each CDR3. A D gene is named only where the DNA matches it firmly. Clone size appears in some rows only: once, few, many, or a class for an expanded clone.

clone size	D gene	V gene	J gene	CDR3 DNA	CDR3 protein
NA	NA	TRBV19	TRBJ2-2	TGTGCCAGCGGACGACAGCTATCGAACACCGGGGAGCTGTTTTTT	CASGRQLSNTGELFF
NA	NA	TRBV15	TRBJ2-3	TGTGCCACCAGCAGAGATAAGTTGCAGGGGAGAAATACGCAGTATTTT	CATSRDKLQGRNTQYF
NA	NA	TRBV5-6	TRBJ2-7	TGTGCCAGCAGCTTTGCAACAGACTACGAGCAGTACTTC	CASSFATDYEQYF
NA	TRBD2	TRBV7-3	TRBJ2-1	TGTGCCAGCAGCCCGTCTAGCGGGAGTTCCCATGAGCAGTTCTTC	CASSPSSGSSHEQFF
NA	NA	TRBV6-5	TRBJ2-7	TGTGCCAGCAGCCAAGGAGGGCCTTCCTACGAGCAGTACTTC	CASSQGGPSYEQYF
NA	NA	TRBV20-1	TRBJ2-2	TGCAGTGCTAGTATCCGGGGCACCGGGGAGCTGTTTTTT	CSASIRGTGELFF
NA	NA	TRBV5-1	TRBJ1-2	TGCGCCAGCAGCGCAGGGCCGAGCTATGGCTACACCTTC	CASSAGPSYGYTF
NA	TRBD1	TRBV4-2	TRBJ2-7	TGTGCCAGCAGCCAAGGACAGGGGGACTACGAGCAGTACTTC	CASSQGQGDYEQYF
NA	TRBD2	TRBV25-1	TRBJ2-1	TGTGCCAGCAGGAGGACTAGCGGGAGGGCCGGTGAGCAGTTCTTC	CASRRTSGRAGEQFF
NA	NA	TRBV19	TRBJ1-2	TGTGCCAGTAGTCAACTTTCGGGGGGATCAAACTATGGCTACACCTTC	CASSQLSGGSNYGYTF
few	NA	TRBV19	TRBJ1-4	TGTGCCAGTAGTTCGGGGAGAGCTAATGAAAAACTGTTTTTT	CASSSGRANEKLFF
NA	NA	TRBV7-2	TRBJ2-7	TGTGCCAGCAGCTTAGGCGGGACAGTTACCTACGAGCAGTACTTC	CASSLGGTVTYEQYF
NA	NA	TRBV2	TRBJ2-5	TGTGCCAGCAGAAGGGACACCTTGAACCAAGAGACCCAGTACTTC	CASRRDTLNQETQYF
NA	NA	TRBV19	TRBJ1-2	TGTGCCAGTAGTAATCAGGGCGCCCTTGGAAACTATGGCTACACCTTC	CASSNQGALGNYGYTF
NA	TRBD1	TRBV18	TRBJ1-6	TGTGCCAGCTCACCAGTCGGTCAGGGGGCTTATTCACCCCTCCACTTT	CASSPVGQGAYSPLHF
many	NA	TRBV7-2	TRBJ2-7	TGTGCCAGCAGCTTAAGACTAGGGGACGAGCAGTACTTC	CASSLRLGDEQYF
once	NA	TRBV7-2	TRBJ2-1	TGTGCCAGCAGTCCCCCAACCTACAATGAGCAGTTCTTC	CASSPPTYNEQFF
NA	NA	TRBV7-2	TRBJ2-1	TGTGCCAGCGGGCCGTTAGGAGGGACCCAGTTCTTC	CASGPLGGTQFF
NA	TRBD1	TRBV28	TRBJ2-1	TGTGCCAGCAGTTTGGGGTACAGGGGACATGAGCAGTTCTTC	CASSLGYRGHEQFF
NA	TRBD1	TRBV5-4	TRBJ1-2	TGTGCCAGCAGTTCACCGGGACAGGGGGACTATGGCTACACCTTC	CASSSPGQGDYGYTF
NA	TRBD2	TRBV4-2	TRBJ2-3	TGTGCCAGCAGCCTTGAACCCCTAGCGGCTAGCACAGATACGCAGTATTTT	CASSLEPLAASTDTQYF
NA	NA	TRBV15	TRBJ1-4	TGTGCCACCAGCAGAGACCAACAACAGGGTGCAACTAATGAAAAACTGTTTTTT	CATSRDQQQGATNEKLFF
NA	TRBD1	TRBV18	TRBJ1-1	TGTGCCAGCTCACCAGGGACAGGGGCCTCGAGGGAGAACACTGAAGCTTTCTTT	CASSPGTGASRENTEAFF
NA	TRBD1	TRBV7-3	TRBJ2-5	TGTGCCAGCAGCTCGGGACAGGGGGGGCAAGAGACCCAGTACTTC	CASSSGQGGQETQYF
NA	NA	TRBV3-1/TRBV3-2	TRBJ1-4	TGTGCCAGCAGCCAACCCGACAGAAATGAAAAACTGTTTTTT	CASSQPDRNEKLFF
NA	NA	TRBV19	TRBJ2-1	TGTGCCAGTAGCAATTTTTACAATGAGCAGTTCTTC	CASSNFYNEQFF
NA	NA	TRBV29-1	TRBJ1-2	TGCAGCGTTGACAGTCTATGGGGCTCACGACATGGCTACACCTTC	CSVDSLWGSRHGYTF
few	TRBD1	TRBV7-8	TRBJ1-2	TGTGCCAGCAGCTTAGTCGGGACAGTCAATAACTATGGCTACACCTTC	CASSLVGTVNNYGYTF